One and the same sample provided the 20 T cell receptor beta chains below, sequenced in a study of CXCR3-negative and CXCR3-positive naive CD8 T cells. The study made its TRB cDNA libraries by 5' RACE, adding UMI labels. For each CDR3 protein, TCRdb gives one entry from its re-call of the 5' RACE reads, without DNA. Recorded for this sample: 150,000 to 180,000 distinct CDR3 sequences. These TCRs' antigens remain unknown. Study-level points and caveats: For CXCR3-positive naive cells, TRB CDR3s were more hydrophobic than those of CXCR3-negative naive cells.

What was sequenced was naive CXCR3+ CD8+ T cells from blood. Subset of the sample: CD45RO-CCR7+CD27+CD95- naive CD8+ T cells expressing CXCR3 (TNR3+). The receptors originated from a human donor in good health. Some clones in this sample may be carry-over from other donors' samples.

V is TRBV15 and J is TRBJ2-7; the TCRdb D gene call, TRBD2, has no DNA to confirm it. The germline V gene has CDR1 LNHNV and CDR2 YYDKDF (reference sequence). The CDR3 totals 15 residues. The CDR3 loop is CATSSSGGAAYEQYF.

The chain recombines TRBV4-3 with TRBJ2-1. Germline CDR1 is LGHNA and CDR2 is YSLEER. The CDR3 runs to 18 residues. CDR3 residues: CASSQGYTLGLGYGEQLF.

The rearrangement joins TRBV23-1 to TRBJ2-2; TCRdb's D call, TRBD1, is unchecked because there is no DNA. TRBV23-1 has ORF status, its function being uncertain. The CDR3 is 12 amino acids. CDR3 region: CATVPMAGELFF.

The gene calls are TRBV6-5 and TRBJ1-6; the TRBD1 assignment by TCRdb is unverifiable without DNA. The CDR3 length is 14 residues. Germline CDR1 is MNHEY and CDR2 is SVGAGI. CDR3 sequence reads: CASSLGQGNSPLHF.

The rearrangement uses TRBV9 and TRBJ1-1. This CDR3 has 13 amino acids. Looked up from germline, CDR1 is SGDLS and CDR2 is YYNGEE. The CDR3 reads CASSRGGRTEAFF.

This chain joins TRBV29-1 and TRBJ2-5; TCRdb's assignment of TRBD2 cannot be checked, as there is no DNA. This CDR3 contains 15 residues. The germline V gene has CDR1 SQVTM and CDR2 ANQGSEA. The CDR3 protein is CSAGRASGGEETQYF.

The CDR3 loop reads CASSLTSGRHETQYF. The gene calls are TRBV7-8 and TRBJ2-5; the D gene TCRdb calls, TRBD2, cannot be checked with no DNA. This CDR3 region has 15 residues. CDR1 SGHVS and CDR2 FQNEAQ come from the germline V gene.

The chain employs TRBV5-6 and TRBJ2-1; TCRdb indicates TRBD1, and absent DNA this call remains unverified. Germline CDR1 is SGHDT and CDR2 is YYEEEE. The CDR3 contains 12 residues. CDR3 in amino acids: CASSLSGAGEFF.

The genes are TRBV1 and TRBJ1-5; TCRdb selects TRBD1, and the lack of DNA leaves this call unchecked. TRBV1 is termed a pseudogene. This CDR3 has 14 amino acids. Here the CDR3 reads CTSSQATGGGPQHF.

This chain uses TRBV6-2 or TRBV6-3 with TRBJ1-1; without DNA, the TCRdb call of TRBD1 cannot be checked. Germline V gene data show CDR1 as MNHEY and CDR2 as SVGEGT. The CDR3 is 14 amino acids. CDR3 in amino acids: CASHETGVGTEAFF.

The chain employs TRBV12-5 and TRBJ2-7; TCRdb selects TRBD1, and the lack of DNA leaves this call unchecked. Per germline, CDR1 LGHNT and CDR2 FRNRAP. The length of the CDR3 is 13 residues. CDR3 protein: CASGLGSLYEQYF.

J is TRBJ2-2 and V is TRBV4-1; with no DNA, the TCRdb D assignment of TRBD1 cannot be verified. CDR3 length equals 13 residues. CDR1 MGHRA and CDR2 YSYEKL come from the germline V gene. The CDR3 sequence is CASSQQGAGELFF.

J is TRBJ2-7 and V is TRBV27; with no DNA, the TCRdb D assignment of TRBD1 cannot be verified. CDR3 size: 13 residues. Per the germline V gene, CDR1 is MNHEY and CDR2 is SMNVEV (reference sequence). The CDR3 here is CASSHGTGYEQYF.

This chain links TRBV6-6 with TRBJ1-6; TCRdb's D call, TRBD1, is unchecked because there is no DNA. The germline gives CDR1 MNHNY, CDR2 SVGAGI (reference sequence). The CDR3 covers 13 residues. CDR3 loop: CASLRTGGSPLHF.

The gene calls are TRBV27 and TRBJ2-7; the D call of TRBD1 rests on TCRdb alone, since no DNA is present to check it. This CDR3 spans 15 amino acids. The germline CDR1 and CDR2 sequences are MNHEY and SMNVEV (reference sequence). CDR3 in amino acids: CASSLLFQGDYEQYF.

The gene calls are TRBV27 and TRBJ1-1. From germline, CDR1 is MNHEY and CDR2 SMNVEV (reference sequence). The CDR3 runs 14 residues. The CDR3 here is CASSLSGMNTEAFF.

The V and J genes are TRBV12-3 or TRBV12-4 and TRBJ1-1. This CDR3 spans 13 amino acids. Here the CDR3 reads CASSFAENTEAFF.

The chain couples TRBV7-2 to TRBJ2-4; TCRdb's D gene call, TRBD1, goes unchecked for lack of DNA. Germline CDR1 SGHTA, CDR2 FQGNSA. There are 15 residues in the CDR3. The CDR3 spells CASSKQGGGKNIQYF.

The rearrangement uses TRBV4-1 and TRBJ2-1; TCRdb selects TRBD2, and the lack of DNA leaves this call unchecked. Germline V gives CDR1 MGHRA, CDR2 YSYEKL. The CDR3 consists of 16 residues. Here the CDR3 reads CASSQDRGGGRHEQFF.

The rearrangement uses TRBV5-1 and TRBJ1-1; TCRdb calls TRBD1, which cannot be checked without DNA. Germline loops: CDR1 SGHRS, CDR2 YFSETQ. The CDR3 covers 15 residues. The CDR3 sequence: CASSLFPGSDTEAFF.